Listed below are T cell receptor beta chains from one sample, sequenced in a study of T-cell reconstitution after alpha-beta-depleted transplantation in children. TCRdb processed the PCR reads anew with MiXCR; each CDR3 protein has one entry. The sample consists of 600,000 to 700,000 distinct CDR3 sequences, approximately 17% of them appearing once. The sample in question was PBMCs from the stem cell graft donor, obtained from the stem cell graft. The receptors derive from a human donor who donated a stem cell graft to a child with acute myeloid leukemia. CDR3s include the opening cysteine and the closing phenylalanine or tryptophan. The order of the fields is J gene, D gene, clone size, V gene, CDR3 protein, CDR3 DNA. D genes are given only for firm matches. Some rows have no size entry. The others give once, few or many, or a class for an expanded clone.

>TRBJ1-5|.|many|TRBV20-1
CSARDYTHSNQPQHF
TGCAGTGCTAGAGATTATACCCATAGCAATCAGCCCCAGCATTTT
>TRBJ1-1|TRBD1|many|TRBV20-1
CSARDQGNRGQGSEAFF
TGCAGTGCTAGAGATCAGGGGAACAGGGGGCAGGGATCTGAAGCTTTCTTT
>TRBJ2-1|.|.|TRBV9
CASSAAQGGSDNEQFF
TGTGCCAGCAGCGCCGCACAGGGGGGGTCGGACAATGAGCAGTTCTTC
>TRBJ2-5|.|many|TRBV20-1
CSAGIFRAETQYF
TGCAGTGCTGGAATATTCAGGGCCGAGACCCAGTACTTC
>TRBJ1-2|.|many|TRBV10-3
CAISEWSSSEADGYTF
TGTGCCATCAGCGAATGGTCCTCTAGCGAGGCGGATGGCTACACCTTC
>TRBJ1-5|.|many|TRBV5-6
CASSLGTEDQPQHF
TGTGCCAGCAGCTTGGGCACGGAAGATCAGCCCCAGCATTTT
>TRBJ1-2|.|many|TRBV27
CASSLYRGNYGYTF
TGTGCCAGCAGTTTGTACCGGGGTAACTATGGCTACACCTTC
>TRBJ1-2|TRBD1|many|TRBV6-1
CASSDLSGTVPIHTF
TGTGCCAGCAGTGACCTCTCCGGGACAGTCCCTATTCACACCTTC
>TRBJ2-5|TRBD2|few|TRBV6-2/TRBV6-3
CASSPHGRETQYF
TGTGCCAGCAGTCCCCACGGGAGGGAGACCCAGTACTTC
>TRBJ2-7|.|few|TRBV7-2
CASTLPSGFSSYEQYF
TGTGCCAGCACCCTCCCGAGCGGCTTTAGCTCCTACGAGCAGTACTTC
>TRBJ1-4|TRBD1|.|TRBV6-1
CASSAIGQGAEKLFF
TGTGCCAGCAGCGCAATCGGTCAGGGGGCTGAAAAACTGTTTTTT
>TRBJ2-1|.|many|TRBV12-3/TRBV12-4
CASRAGPYNEQFF
TGTGCCAGCAGGGCCGGCCCTTACAATGAGCAGTTCTTC
>TRBJ1-2|.|.|TRBV7-2
CASSWGMIDGYTF
TGTGCCAGCAGCTGGGGTATGATCGATGGCTACACCTTC